These T cell receptor beta chains were read from a single sample in a study of T cell responses to AZD1222 COVID-19 vaccine. Assay used: immunoSEQ multiplex PCR; TCRdb lists only in-frame clones, some missing. The sample lists approximately 180,000 clones, around nine tenths seen once, with 2.6% in the top ten. Material: peripheral blood, obtained on day 0 of AZD1222 vaccination. These receptors all stem from an adult in good health. The conserved cysteine and the conserved F or W are not part of the CDR3 here.

V gene	J gene	CDR3 protein
TRBV12-3/TRBV12-4	TRBJ2-2	ASSFSGELF
TRBV5-1	TRBJ2-1	ASSPPGLAGYNEQF
TRBV9	TRBJ2-7	ASSPGTSVPYEQY
TRBV6-4	TRBJ2-7	ASSVFGGGGYEQY
TRBV7-8	TRBJ2-1	ASSLARTGTSGENSYNEQF
TRBV29-1	TRBJ2-1	SVVGGGLGNEQF
TRBV13	TRBJ2-1	ASRSRGTYNEQF
TRBV23-1	TRBJ2-7	ASSQSAQGRLSSYEQY
TRBV24-1	TRBJ2-5	ATTPGQEETQY
TRBV5-1	TRBJ1-2	ASSPGTPVNYGYT
TRBV10-3	TRBJ1-2	AISEEDYGYT
TRBV6-6	TRBJ2-7	ASSWGGTYEQY
TRBV5-5	TRBJ1-5	ASSLGQLNQPQH
TRBV7-2	TRBJ1-2	ASSLGTGLRYT
TRBV18	TRBJ2-7	ASSQGTRYEQY
TRBV5-4	TRBJ2-5	ASSLDLKGQETQY
TRBV30	TRBJ2-5	AWSGGGTMETQY
TRBV5-1	TRBJ1-2	ASSSGQGYGYT
TRBV6-5	TRBJ1-2	ASSYGYLPGERYT
TRBV30	TRBJ1-1	AWNRDRVGAEAF
TRBV27	TRBJ2-1	ASSLSSGSSYNEQF
TRBV10-3	TRBJ2-7	AISPGQGDYEQY
TRBV5-6	TRBJ1-4	ASTPQGRNEKLF
TRBV27	TRBJ1-3	ASSLMGGAGNTIY
TRBV6-5	TRBJ1-1	ASIFRGQNTEAF
TRBV6-5	TRBJ1-2	ASSYSPTGLYGYT
TRBV7-9	TRBJ1-1	ASSLARENTEAF
TRBV30	TRBJ1-4	AWSVYERQGYEKLF
TRBV5-1	TRBJ2-3	ASSSGEGADTQY
TRBV19	TRBJ2-3	ATRTFGSTDTQY
TRBV5-8	TRBJ1-3	ASRLQGRGSGNTIY
TRBV6-5	TRBJ1-5	ASSYSRNSNQPQH
TRBV6-5	TRBJ1-1	ASRRTVETEAF
TRBV6-6	TRBJ2-3	ASSHRTSGRTDTQY
TRBV27	TRBJ1-1	ASSQWALNTEAF
TRBV11-2	TRBJ1-2	ASSQTRDRGGYGYT
TRBV5-6	TRBJ1-3	ASSLRQAATIY
TRBV7-6	TRBJ2-7	ASSSSPGTSGSYEQY
TRBV11-2	TRBJ1-1	ASSPLPGQGWPEAF
TRBV7-2	TRBJ2-5	ASSPSGGPDQETQY
TRBV30	TRBJ1-2	AWSNNYGYT
TRBV19	TRBJ2-1	ASSSDSHRNNEQF
TRBV18	TRBJ1-3	ASSPLEGTAGNTIY
TRBV19	TRBJ1-2	ASRLQSVDGYT
TRBV10-3	TRBJ2-7	ATLTGGEQY
TRBV4-1	TRBJ1-1	ASSQVPNTEAF
TRBV7-8	TRBJ1-1	ASSLGGVNTEAF
TRBV27	TRBJ2-2	ASSLGPTGELF
TRBV19	TRBJ2-2	ASTVTGTGELF
TRBV5-1	TRBJ2-2	ASSLTGGNTGELF
TRBV18	TRBJ2-7	ASSPTGHSYEQY
TRBV7-9	TRBJ2-5	ASSGWDREQETQY
TRBV5-6	TRBJ1-6	ASSLEGSGTRNSPLH
TRBV10-2	TRBJ1-2	ASTSDRGYGYT
TRBV5-1	TRBJ1-1	ASRRVEGTEAF
TRBV4-1	TRBJ1-1	ASSQDPGNTEAF
TRBV19	TRBJ2-2	ASSIMDSYTGELF
TRBV6-2/TRBV6-3	TRBJ2-3	ASSWGAGGADTQY
TRBV28	TRBJ2-1	ASSSVTSGRVYNEQF